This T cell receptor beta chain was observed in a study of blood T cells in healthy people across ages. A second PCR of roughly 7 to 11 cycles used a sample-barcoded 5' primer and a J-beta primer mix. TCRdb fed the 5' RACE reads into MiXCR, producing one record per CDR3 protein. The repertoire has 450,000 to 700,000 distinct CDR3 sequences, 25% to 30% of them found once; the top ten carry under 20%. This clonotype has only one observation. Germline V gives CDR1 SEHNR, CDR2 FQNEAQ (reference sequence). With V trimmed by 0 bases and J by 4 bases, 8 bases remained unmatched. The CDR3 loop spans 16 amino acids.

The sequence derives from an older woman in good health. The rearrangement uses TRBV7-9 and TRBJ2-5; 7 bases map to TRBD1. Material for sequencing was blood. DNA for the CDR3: TGTGCCAGCAGCTTAGCGGGCAGGGGGATTACAGAGACCCAGTACTTC. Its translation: CASSLAGRGITETQYF. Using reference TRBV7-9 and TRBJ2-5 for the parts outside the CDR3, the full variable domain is DTGVSQNPRHKITKRGQNVTFRCDPISEHNRLYWYRQTLGQGPEFLTYFQNEAQLEKSRLLSDRFSAERPKGSFSTLEIQRTEQGDSAMYLCASSLAGRGITETQYFGPGTRLLVL.